The 32 T cell receptor beta chains below come from one sample, sequenced in a study of cytomegalovirus exposure and HLA in healthy donors. Primers included in the PCR were 60 Vbeta and 13 Jbeta primers. Using immunoSEQ multiplex PCR, the repertoire was profiled, and TCRdb retains in-frame clones only, with some absent. Among around 150,000 clones listed, about 74% were seen once. The sequenced sample was PBMCs. The receptor set was obtained from a man in his forties in good health and CMV-seronegative.

The chain is built from TRBV5-4 and TRBJ1-4; 9 bases are a match to TRBD1. The trim removed 3 bases at V and 5 bases at J, leaving 5 bases unmatched. The V gene's germline CDR1 is SGHNT and CDR2 YYREEE (reference sequence). The CDR3 has 15 amino acids. CDR3 residues: CASSSRQGGNEKLFF. In DNA, the CDR3 is TGTGCCAGCAGCTCGCGACAGGGGGGGAATGAAAAACTGTTTTTT.

This clone was seen once. The J gene is TRBJ2-1, the V gene TRBV11-3, with TRBD2 matching over 14 bases. Germline V gene data show CDR1 as SGHNT and CDR2 as YENEEA. Trimming took 1 base from V and 0 from J; bases not matched to a gene: 2. The CDR3 totals 18 residues. The CDR3 loop reads CASSLGGTSGSSYNEQFF. For the CDR3, the DNA is TGTGCCAGCAGCTTAGGAGGGACTAGCGGGAGCTCCTACAATGAGCAGTTCTTC.

With respect to this clone: At one end, the junction sequence differs from germline, possibly due to a read error. The CDR3 sequence is CAWRRGPQGANTGGLFF. CDR3 coding DNA: TGTGCCTGGAGAAGGGGGCCGCAGGGCGCGAACACCGGGGGGCTGTTTTTT. V usage is TRBV30 and J usage is TRBJ2-2; a possible D gene is TRBD1 (7 bases). The germline CDR1 and CDR2 sequences are GTSNPN and SVGIG (reference sequence). This CDR3 comprises 17 residues.

As DNA, the CDR3 is TGCGCCAGCAGCCAAGAGGCCGGCGGTGATAGCAATCAGCCCCAGCATTTT. This translates into CASSQEAGGDSNQPQHF. V is TRBV4-3 and J is TRBJ1-5; D gene ambiguous. The CDR3 loop spans 17 amino acids. V was shortened by 0 bases and J by 0 bases, with 12 bases between the two germline ends. Germline assignment: CDR1 LGHNA and CDR2 YSLEER.

The chain uses TRBV10-3 and TRBJ2-5; 12 nucleotides line up with TRBD2. The CDR3 sequence is 15 residues long. CDR1 is ENHRY and CDR2 is SYGVKD in the germline V gene. V lost 6 bases and J lost 5; bases outside the gene matches: 7. CDR3 nucleotides: TGTGCCATCAGAGAAACTAGCGGGGGGCCGGAGACCCAGTACTTC. Protein product: CAIRETSGGPETQYF.

This clone was seen a handful of times. The J gene is TRBJ1-4, the V gene TRBV2, with TRBD1 identical over 7 bases. This CDR3 has 13 amino acids. Germline values: CDR1 SNHLY, CDR2 FYNNEI. V dropped 5 bases and J dropped 8; count of bases not matched to a gene: 5. The CDR3 loop is CASSSQGGEKLFF. In DNA form, the CDR3 reads TGTGCCAGCAGTTCACAAGGGGGCGAAAAACTGTTTTTT.

This chain uses TRBV10-3 with TRBJ2-1, with D perhaps matching TRBD2 (5 bases). This CDR3 is built from 14 residues. Germline-derived CDR1 and CDR2 are ENHRY and SYGVKD. With 11 bases removed from V and 6 bases from J, the gap between germline ends came to 20 bases. CDR3: CASRAGGSLNEQFF. The CDR3 DNA follows: TGTGCCTCCCGGGCGGGCGGGTCTCTCAATGAGCAGTTCTTC.

V gene TRBV7-2 combines with J gene TRBJ2-7, with D possibly being TRBD1 (7 bases). The CDR3 length is 13 residues. Per the germline V gene, CDR1 is SGHTA and CDR2 is FQGNSA. Between the trimmed V and J ends, which lost 7 bases and 6 bases, there was a span of 16 bases. CDR3 DNA: TGTGCCAGCAACCCAGGGGGGTTCACCGAGCAGTACTTC. Its protein product is CASNPGGFTEQYF.

The chain recombines TRBV9 with TRBJ2-6; D may be TRBD1 (6 bases). The CDR3 length is 16 residues. From germline, CDR1 is SGDLS and CDR2 YYNGEE. Trimming took off 1 base at V and 1 base at J, with 9 bases between the two ends. The CDR3 sequence is CASSVQGWSGANVLTF. The CDR3 bases are TGTGCCAGCAGCGTACAGGGGTGGTCTGGGGCCAACGTCCTGACTTTC.

The CDR3 reads CASRPWGGLGVYEQYF. Here the CDR3 DNA reads TGTGCCAGCAGACCATGGGGGGGCCTCGGTGTTTACGAGCAGTACTTC. The rearrangement uses TRBV27 and TRBJ2-7, with D possibly TRBD2 on 7 matching bases. The CDR3 totals 16 residues. Germline-derived CDR1 and CDR2 are MNHEY and SMNVEV (reference sequence). V was pared by 6 bases and J by 4 bases, with 22 bases between.

The V gene is TRBV18, the J gene TRBJ2-3, with a tentative D call TRBD1 (6 bases). Germline values: CDR1 KGHSH, CDR2 LQKENI. This CDR3 has 14 residues. V lost 9 bases, J lost 1 base, and 14 bases lay in between. CDR3 in amino acids: CASSTGMGTDTQYF. CDR3 DNA sequence: TGTGCCAGTTCAACAGGGATGGGCACAGATACGCAGTATTTT.

V and J are TRBV11-3 and TRBJ2-3, with 7 positions matching TRBD1. The junction had 2 bases not matched to a gene; V was cut back by 0 bases and J by 2 bases. The CDR3 is 15 residues long. Per the germline V gene, CDR1 is SGHNT and CDR2 is YENEEA. DNA for the CDR3: TGTGCCAGCAGCTTAGACAGGGGGTACACAGATACGCAGTATTTT. Amino acids: CASSLDRGYTDTQYF.

The chain links TRBV18 to TRBJ1-2; TRBD1 matches at 9 bases. The CDR3 totals 21 residues. The germline V gene has CDR1 KGHSH and CDR2 LQKENI. V lost 2 bases and J lost 7; bases outside the gene matches: 26. CDR3 DNA sequence: TGTGCCAGCTCACCAACCCCCGGGACAGGGCTCCACGAACCTCAGCGAGGTGGCTACACCTTC. Its protein is CASSPTPGTGLHEPQRGGYTF.

This clone was recorded once. The chain combines TRBV5-4 with TRBJ1-2; TRBD1 matches 8 bases. Looked up from germline, CDR1 is SGHNT and CDR2 is YYREEE (reference sequence). CDR3 size: 15 residues. J was trimmed by 4 bases and V by 4 bases; bases with no gene match: 9. This CDR3 is CASSPRTGTGYGYTF. DNA for the CDR3: TGTGCCAGCAGCCCCAGGACAGGGACGGGCTATGGCTACACCTTC.

V gene TRBV15 combines with J gene TRBJ2-2; the D gene is possibly TRBD2 (5 bases). The V gene lost 8 bases and the J gene lost 3 bases, with 16 bases spanning the gap. This CDR3 is built from 15 residues. Germline CDR1 is LNHNV and CDR2 is YYDKDF (reference sequence). The chain's CDR3 is CATDSADPDTGELFF. CDR3 in DNA: TGTGCCACCGATAGCGCGGACCCAGACACCGGGGAGCTGTTTTTT.

The V call is TRBV18, the J call TRBJ1-2, with D perhaps matching TRBD1 (5 bases). The CDR3 length is 17 residues. The V and J ends lost 3 bases and 4 bases respectively, with 21 bases between them. Germline V gives CDR1 KGHSH, CDR2 LQKENI. CDR3 sequence (DNA): TGTGCCAGCTCACCGCCGTTCGGGGAGGGACCTTCCTATGGCTACACCTTC. Encoded protein: CASSPPFGEGPSYGYTF.

The chain is built from TRBV6-5 and TRBJ1-4, with 8 bases lining up with TRBD1. Germline-derived CDR1 and CDR2 are MNHEY and SVGAGI. V was pared by 6 bases and J by 2 bases, with 2 bases of the junction left unmatched. The CDR3 is 14 residues long. The CDR3 loop is CASSRQGTNEKLFF. The CDR3 nucleotides are TGTGCCAGCAGCAGACAGGGGACTAATGAAAAACTGTTTTTT.

The genes are TRBV11-2 and TRBJ2-7; tentative D call: TRBD2 (5 bases). This CDR3 comprises 12 residues. Germline assignment: CDR1 SGHAT and CDR2 FQNNGV. Deletions cut 5 bases from V and 3 bases from J, with 8 bases between. CDR3 in DNA: TGTGCCAGCAGCCCAACTAGCTACGAGCAGTACTTC. This gives the protein CASSPTSYEQYF.

This clone was observed at least ten times. Distinct nucleotide sequences in the sample also encode this CDR3. V is TRBV4-2 and J is TRBJ2-7, with a possible D match to TRBD1 (6 bases). CDR3 length: 15 residues. Germline values: CDR1 LGHNA, CDR2 YNFKEQ. The germline V and J ends were trimmed by 1 base and 0 bases, with 10 bases remaining between them. The CDR3 is CASSQVSGVSYEQYF. For the CDR3, the DNA is TGTGCCAGCAGCCAAGTATCAGGGGTCTCCTACGAGCAGTACTTC.

The V gene is TRBV2, the J gene TRBJ1-2, with 9 nucleotides matching TRBD1. The CDR3 is 13 amino acids. Germline CDR1 SNHLY, CDR2 FYNNEI. With V trimmed by 6 bases and J by 4 bases, 3 bases remained unmatched. Here the CDR3 reads CASRGQGGYGYTF. The CDR3 nucleotides read TGTGCCAGCAGGGGACAGGGAGGCTATGGCTACACCTTC.

This chain joins TRBV5-6 and TRBJ1-5; D gene unclear. Germline-derived CDR1 and CDR2 are SGHDT and YYEEEE. The V gene lost 4 bases and the J gene lost 5 bases, with 7 bases spanning the gap. The CDR3 runs to 12 residues. CDR3 nucleotides: TGTGCCAGCAGCAACGGGTATCAGCCCCAGCATTTT. The encoded protein is CASSNGYQPQHF.

The chain employs TRBV5-6 and TRBJ1-1; the D gene is possibly TRBD1 (6 bases). Germline V lookup: CDR1 SGHDT, CDR2 YYEEEE. Trimming pared 0 bases from V and 8 bases from J, leaving 20 bases between. The CDR3 is 16 amino acids. This CDR3 reads CASSLGAILQGWEAFF. CDR3 in DNA: TGTGCCAGCAGCTTGGGCGCGATTCTACAGGGCTGGGAAGCTTTCTTT.

The rearrangement joins TRBV13 to TRBJ1-2, with D unclear. The V end was cut by 4 bases, the J end by 4 bases, with 7 bases between. Germline values: CDR1 PRHDT, CDR2 FYEKMQ (reference sequence). The CDR3 is made up of 12 amino acids. The CDR3 coding sequence is TGTGCCAGCAGCTGGAGGTCCTATGGCTACACCTTC. Translation: CASSWRSYGYTF.

The chain uses TRBV11-2 and TRBJ2-2; 8 bases agree with TRBD2. This CDR3 is built from 18 residues. Germline CDR1 is SGHAT and CDR2 is FQNNGV. The V and J ends lost 1 base and 8 bases, in that order; junction bases with no gene match: 15. The CDR3 loop is CASSLGNGGSGAIGELFF. The CDR3 bases are TGTGCCAGCAGCTTAGGCAATGGTGGTAGCGGGGCTATTGGGGAGCTGTTTTTT.

In the case of this clone: The identical CDR3 is also encoded by other nucleotide sequences in the sample. The genes are TRBV30 and TRBJ2-3, with D hard to call. V lost 6 bases and J lost 6, with 16 bases in between. The germline gives CDR1 GTSNPN, CDR2 SVGIG (reference sequence). There are 13 residues in the CDR3. CDR3: CACNERPADTQYF. The DNA for the CDR3 is TGTGCCTGCAATGAGCGTCCGGCTGATACGCAGTATTTT.

The gene calls are TRBV7-8 and TRBJ2-3; 8 nucleotides align to TRBD2. This CDR3 has 18 residues. The germline V gene has CDR1 SGHVS and CDR2 FQNEAQ. Trimming cost V 5 bases and J 4 bases; bases outside gene matches: 17. CDR3 nucleotides: TGTGCCAGCAGCGCCCTGGGGCACCAGCGGGAGTGGCCAGATACGCAGTATTTT. Protein: CASSALGHQREWPDTQYF.

This sequence joins TRBV6-6 and TRBJ1-2; 10 nucleotides line up with TRBD1. This CDR3 has 14 amino acids. Germline V CDR1 and CDR2: MNHNY, SVGAGI (reference sequence). V lost 2 bases to trimming and J lost 8 bases; unmatched junction nucleotides: 5. DNA for the CDR3: TGTGCCAGCAGTTACCCCGGACAGGGGGTAGGCTACACCTTC. Translated: CASSYPGQGVGYTF.

V usage is TRBV6-1 and J usage is TRBJ2-7; 8 bases fit TRBD2. Per germline, CDR1 MNHNS and CDR2 SASEGT. This CDR3 is built from 15 residues. The J segment lost 1 base and the V segment lost 7 bases, leaving 9 bases of the junction unmatched. In DNA form, the CDR3 reads TGTGCCAGCACCGATGGGCGGGGGGCATCCTACGAGCAGTACTTC. Its protein is CASTDGRGASYEQYF.

This clone is a singleton in its sample. V is TRBV7-2 and J is TRBJ1-5; weak D call: TRBD1 (5 bases). The germline gives CDR1 SGHTA, CDR2 FQGNSA. The V and J ends lost 3 bases and 8 bases respectively, with 14 bases between them. The CDR3 sequence is 14 residues long. CDR3 loop: CASSFGTDQEPQHF. DNA of the CDR3: TGTGCCAGCAGCTTTGGGACTGACCAGGAGCCCCAGCATTTT.

This clone has a single count. The genes are TRBV5-4 and TRBJ2-2; 9 nucleotides agree with TRBD1. Trimming at V came to 0 bases and at J to 4 bases, leaving 1 base not matched to a gene. The CDR3 has 15 residues. Germline loops: CDR1 SGHNT, CDR2 YYREEE (reference sequence). DNA of the CDR3: TGTGCCAGCAGCTTGGGACAGGGGGGCACCGGGGAGCTGTTTTTT. Residues: CASSLGQGGTGELFF.

V and J are TRBV28 and TRBJ1-5; a weak D match, TRBD1 (5 bases). This CDR3 is built from 16 residues. CDR1 is MDHEN, CDR2 SYDVKM, per germline. V lost 1 base, J lost 4 bases, and 14 bases lay in between. The CDR3 is CASSLSGEGGNQPQHF. In DNA form, the CDR3 reads TGTGCCAGCAGTTTATCGGGGGAAGGAGGTAATCAGCCCCAGCATTTT.

V gene TRBV4-3 combines with J gene TRBJ2-7; 11 nucleotides align to TRBD2. Looked up from germline, CDR1 is LGHNA and CDR2 is YSLEER. The CDR3 is made up of 15 amino acids. The ends lost 2 bases at V and 2 bases at J; junction bases unmatched: 2. Here the CDR3 reads CASSQRLAGTYEQYF. The CDR3 DNA sequence: TGCGCCAGCAGCCAACGACTAGCGGGGACCTACGAGCAGTACTTC.